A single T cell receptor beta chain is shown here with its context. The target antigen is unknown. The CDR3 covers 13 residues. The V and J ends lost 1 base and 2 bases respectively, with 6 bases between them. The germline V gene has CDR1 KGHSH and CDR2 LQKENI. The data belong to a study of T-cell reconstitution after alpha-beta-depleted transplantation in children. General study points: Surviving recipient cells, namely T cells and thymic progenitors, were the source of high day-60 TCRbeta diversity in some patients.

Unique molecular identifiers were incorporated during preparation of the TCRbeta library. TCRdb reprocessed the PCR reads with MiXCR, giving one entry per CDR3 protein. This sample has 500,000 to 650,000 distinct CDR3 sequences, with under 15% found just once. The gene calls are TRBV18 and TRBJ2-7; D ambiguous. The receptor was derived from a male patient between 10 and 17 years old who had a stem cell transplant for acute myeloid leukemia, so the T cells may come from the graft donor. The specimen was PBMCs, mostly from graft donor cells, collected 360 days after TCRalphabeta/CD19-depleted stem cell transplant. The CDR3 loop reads CASSPLDAYEQYF. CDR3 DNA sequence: TGTGCCAGCTCACCACTCGACGCCTACGAGCAGTACTTC.